The 15 T cell receptor beta chains below come from one sample, sequenced in a study of patients and donors after allogeneic stem cell transplantation. MiXCR, run by TCRdb on the RT-PCR reads, gives a single entry per CDR3 protein. The top ten hold about 7% of the sample, which has 410,000 or so distinct CDR3 sequences, about a sixth seen once. Sample: blood, either unsorted or a sorted T cell fraction (not recorded which). The receptor source for this set is a human donor who was either an allogeneic HSCT recipient or a stem cell or donor lymphocyte infusion donor (not recorded which). It is not recorded whose cells these are; they may come from a transplant donor.

Only a few counts were recorded for this clonotype. The chain joins TRBV27 to TRBJ2-1; the match to TRBD2 covers 11 bases. Trimming took 6 bases from V and 7 from J; bases not matched to a gene: 11. Germline lookup yields CDR1 MNHEY and CDR2 SMNVEV (reference sequence). The CDR3 consists of 16 residues. CDR3 region: CASSLAGGIVRNEQFF. Written as DNA, the CDR3 is TGTGCCAGCAGCCTAGCGGGGGGCATAGTGAGGAATGAGCAGTTCTTC.

The chain employs TRBV11-3 and TRBJ2-3, with 8 bases lining up with TRBD2. The V gene's germline CDR1 is SGHNT and CDR2 YENEEA. The CDR3 totals 14 residues. V lost 5 bases, J lost 1 base, and 2 bases stayed unmatched. Written as DNA, the CDR3 is TGTGCCAGCAGCGGGACTAGGGGCACAGATACGCAGTATTTT. This sequence encodes CASSGTRGTDTQYF. Filled out from reference TRBV11-3 and TRBJ2-3, the complete variable domain reads EAGVVQSPRYKIIEKKQPVAFWCNPISGHNTLYWYLQNLGQGPELLIRYENEEAVDDSQLPKDRFSAERLKGVDSTLKIQPAELGDSAVYLCASSGTRGTDTQYFGPGTRLTVL.

V gene TRBV5-1 combines with J gene TRBJ1-1, with D unresolved. Deletions cut 3 bases from V and 2 bases from J, with 11 bases between. Germline values: CDR1 SGHRS, CDR2 YFSETQ. The CDR3 consists of 14 residues. CDR3 amino acids: CASSSPSHNTEAFF. DNA for the CDR3: TGCGCCAGCAGCTCGCCTTCCCATAACACTGAAGCTTTCTTT.

This clonotype was detected only a few times. V usage is TRBV7-9 and J usage is TRBJ2-2; 8 positions match TRBD1. Germline trimming cut 3 bases from V and 2 bases from J; bases unmatched to any gene: 8. The CDR3 runs to 17 residues. Germline-derived CDR1 and CDR2 are SEHNR and FQNEAQ (reference sequence). This CDR3 is CASSFFGTGGNTGELFF. The CDR3, as DNA: TGTGCCAGCAGCTTCTTTGGTACAGGGGGAAACACCGGGGAGCTGTTTTTT.

Only a few counts were recorded for this clonotype. This chain links TRBV27 with TRBJ1-1, with a possible D match to TRBD1 (5 bases). This CDR3 comprises 15 residues. Germline CDR1 reads MNHEY; CDR2 reads SMNVEV (reference sequence). V was cut by 6 bases and J by 2 bases, with 16 bases left in between. The CDR3 loop reads CASRNEGFTNTEAFF. CDR3 coding DNA: TGTGCCAGCAGGAACGAGGGGTTTACCAACACTGAAGCTTTCTTT.

This clonotype was seen a handful of times. CDR3 amino acids: CASSGGQDNQPQHF. CDR3 nucleotides: TGTGCCAGCAGTGGGGGACAGGACAATCAGCCCCAGCATTTT. This rearrangement joins TRBV12-3 or TRBV12-4 to TRBJ1-5; 8 positions agree with TRBD1. Losses at the gene ends were 5 bases for V and 3 bases for J; bases not matched to a gene: 3. This CDR3 comprises 14 residues.

This clonotype was seen a few times. The rearrangement links TRBV3-1 to TRBJ2-3, with D possibly TRBD2 on 6 matching bases. Germline V gene data show CDR1 as LGHDT and CDR2 as YNNKEL (reference sequence). The ends were cut back, 4 bases at V and 6 bases at J, with 17 bases in the middle. CDR3 length: 15 residues. The CDR3 DNA reads as TGTGCCAGCAGCCTACCGGGACGGGGGATGGATACGCAGTATTTT. It encodes CASSLPGRGMDTQYF.

This clonotype has just one count. The chain employs TRBV6-2 or TRBV6-3 and TRBJ1-1; D is uncertain. Trimming took off 6 bases at V and 3 bases at J, with 17 bases between the two ends. From germline, CDR1 is MNHEY and CDR2 SVGEGT. The CDR3 totals 15 residues. The CDR3 region is CASSRIDSRYTEAFF. The DNA for the CDR3 is TGTGCCAGCAGCCGCATAGACTCGAGGTACACTGAAGCTTTCTTT.

This clonotype was detected ten times or more. The rearrangement joins TRBV20-1 to TRBJ2-3; 7 bases are a match to TRBD2. The V segment lost 6 bases and the J segment 2 bases; nucleotides outside the gene matches: 8. Germline CDR1 is DFQATT and CDR2 is SNEGSKA (reference sequence). The CDR3 has 14 amino acids. CDR3 region: CSAPREGFTDTQYF. The DNA of the CDR3 is TGCAGTGCCCCTAGGGAGGGGTTCACAGATACGCAGTATTTT.

The genes are TRBV6-5 and TRBJ2-7, with unresolved D. CDR3 size: 15 residues. Germline assignment: CDR1 MNHEY and CDR2 SVGAGI. V lost 4 bases and J 0 bases, leaving 13 bases between the germline ends. Here the CDR3 DNA reads TGTGCCAGCAGTTTCGATCGAGACCGCTCCTACGAGCAGTACTTC. The encoded protein is CASSFDRDRSYEQYF.

V usage is TRBV9 and J usage is TRBJ1-4, with 9 bases matching TRBD1. Germline V gene data show CDR1 as SGDLS and CDR2 as YYNGEE. The CDR3 runs 13 residues. The trim removed 2 bases at V and 8 bases at J, leaving 1 base unmatched. CDR3 sequence (DNA): TGTGCCAGCAGCGTTGGACAGGGGGAAAAACTGTTTTTT. Its translation: CASSVGQGEKLFF. The complete variable domain, with remaining parts taken from reference TRBV9 and TRBJ1-4, reads DSGVTQTPKHLITATGQRVTLRCSPRSGDLSVYWYQQSLDQGLQFLIQYYNGEERAKGNILERFSAQQFPDLHSELNLSSLELGDSALYFCASSVGQGEKLFFGSGTQLSVL.

The CDR3 coding sequence is TGTGCCAGCAGTTACATGCGACTAGCAGGGATAGCCAAAAACATTCAGTACTTC. It codes for CASSYMRLAGIAKNIQYF. This chain connects TRBV6-5 to TRBJ2-4, with 7 positions matching TRBD2. The V and J ends lost 2 bases and 0 bases, in that order; junction bases with no gene match: 10. The germline V gene encodes CDR1 MNHEY and CDR2 SVGAGI. This CDR3 region has 18 residues.

The rearrangement joins TRBV4-1 to TRBJ1-4, with TRBD1 matching 9 bases. The CDR3 consists of 16 residues. Germline CDR1 MGHRA, CDR2 YSYEKL. The V and J ends lost 3 bases and 8 bases, in that order; junction bases with no gene match: 10. CDR3 protein: CASSHASGTGTEKLFF. In DNA, the CDR3 is TGCGCCAGCAGCCACGCGTCCGGGACAGGGACCGAAAAACTGTTTTTT.

The chain recombines TRBV2 with TRBJ1-2, with unresolved D. Germline assignment: CDR1 SNHLY and CDR2 FYNNEI. The V end lost 0 bases, the J end lost 4 bases, and 9 bases lay between the germline ends. The CDR3 runs to 14 residues. CDR3 DNA sequence: TGTGCCAGCAGTGAAGCGGCGGTTCTCTATGGCTACACCTTC. This gives the protein CASSEAAVLYGYTF.

The chain uses TRBV6-2 or TRBV6-3 and TRBJ1-5, with 7 bases matching TRBD1. Germline V CDR1 and CDR2: MNHEY, SVGEGT. The CDR3 runs 15 residues. V gave up 3 bases and J gave up 3 bases; unmatched junction bases: 5. The chain's CDR3 is CASSYPQGVNQPQHF. The CDR3 nucleotides are TGTGCCAGCAGTTATCCTCAGGGGGTCAATCAGCCCCAGCATTTT.